The clone carrying this T cell receptor (beta chain) was seen a few times. Its antigen is unidentified. The data stem from a study of T cell repertoires in cytomegalovirus infection. Whole-study findings and limits: HLA-C-restricted CMV clonotypes gave the most frequent clonotype in two of eight donors. Of the TCR beta families, the public ones yielded a cumulative frequency that identified carriers of CMV plus the relevant HLA.

In TCRdb, the reads were re-called with MiXCR into one record per CDR3 protein. The sample records around 280,000 distinct CDR3 sequences, around 10% being singletons. Trimming pared 4 bases from V and 2 bases from J, leaving 9 bases between. The CDR3 has 14 amino acids. Germline V gene data show CDR1 as DFQATT and CDR2 as SNEGSKA (reference sequence). The material sequenced was PBMCs. The V call is TRBV20-1, the J call TRBJ2-6; D remains unclear. The TCR comes from a human donor in good health (CMV status not recorded). Some clones in this sample may be carry-over from other donors' samples. In DNA, the CDR3 is TGCAGTGCTACCAATCGTGCTGGGGCCAACGTCCTGACTTTC. It encodes CSATNRAGANVLTF.